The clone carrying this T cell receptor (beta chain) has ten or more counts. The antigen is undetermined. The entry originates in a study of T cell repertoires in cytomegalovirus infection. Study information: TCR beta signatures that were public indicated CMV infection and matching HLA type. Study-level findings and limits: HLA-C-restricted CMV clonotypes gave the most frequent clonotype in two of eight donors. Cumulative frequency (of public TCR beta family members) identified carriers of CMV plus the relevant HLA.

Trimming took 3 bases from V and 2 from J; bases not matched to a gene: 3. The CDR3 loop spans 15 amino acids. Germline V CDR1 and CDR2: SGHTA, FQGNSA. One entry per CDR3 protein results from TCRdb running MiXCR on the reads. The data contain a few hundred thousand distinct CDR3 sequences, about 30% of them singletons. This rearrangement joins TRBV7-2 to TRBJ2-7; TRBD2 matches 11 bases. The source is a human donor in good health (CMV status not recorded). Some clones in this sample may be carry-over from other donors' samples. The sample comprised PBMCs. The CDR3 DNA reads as TGTGCCAGCAGCTTCGGACTAGCGGGTACCTACGAGCAGTACTTC. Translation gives CASSFGLAGTYEQYF.